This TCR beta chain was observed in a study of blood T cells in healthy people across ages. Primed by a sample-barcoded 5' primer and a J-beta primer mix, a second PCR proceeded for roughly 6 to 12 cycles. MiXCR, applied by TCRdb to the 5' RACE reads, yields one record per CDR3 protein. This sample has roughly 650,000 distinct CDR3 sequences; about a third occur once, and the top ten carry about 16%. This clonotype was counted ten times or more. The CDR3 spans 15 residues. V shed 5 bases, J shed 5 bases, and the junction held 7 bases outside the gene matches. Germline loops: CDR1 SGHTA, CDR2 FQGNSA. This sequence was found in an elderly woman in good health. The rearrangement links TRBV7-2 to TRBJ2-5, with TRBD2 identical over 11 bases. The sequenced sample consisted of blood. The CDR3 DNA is TGTGCCAGCAGCGTCTTAGCGGGGGGGCGGGAGACCCAGTACTTC. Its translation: CASSVLAGGRETQYF.